This entry concerns a single TCR beta chain. Blood draws occurred at baseline, cycle 4 day 1, and cycle 7 day 1. The sample comes from a study of OX40 agonist ivuxolimab in advanced cancers. The overall study: It was permissible to have had prior anti-PD-1, anti-PD-L1 or anti-CTLA-4 therapy, and around 40% had some.

Sequenced by immunoSEQ multiplex PCR; TCRdb stores in-frame clones only, minus some. The repertoire holds 50,000 or so clones, with over 80% as singletons. V lost 3 bases to trimming and J lost 4 bases; unmatched junction nucleotides: 6. This CDR3 comprises 15 residues. Per the germline V gene, CDR1 is KGHSH and CDR2 is LQKENI. This TCR was sampled from an adult with an advanced solid tumor such as melanoma, head and neck, liver or kidney cancer. The rearrangement uses TRBV18 and TRBJ2-1, with TRBD1 identical over 7 bases. Sequencing used CD4+ or CD8+ T cells sorted from blood, obtained in a trial of the OX40 agonist ivuxolimab. CDR3 loop: CASSPGTAPYNEQFF. In DNA form, the CDR3 reads TGTGCCAGCTCACCCGGGACAGCTCCTTACAATGAGCAGTTCTTC.